Following are 26 T cell receptor beta chains from one sample sequenced in a study of Graves' ophthalmopathy and Graves' hyperthyroidism. Amplification from RNA transcripts yielded the TCR beta CDR3 regions. Scientists carried out first-round RT-PCR using HTBI primers and then a second-round multiplex PCR. TCRdb re-called the multiplex PCR reads with MiXCR, one entry per CDR3 protein. The data show about 600,000 distinct CDR3 sequences, less than 40% seen once. The sequenced sample was peripheral blood or thyroid tissue (not recorded which). The receptors originated from an adult man with Graves' hyperthyroidism.

This clonotype was seen repeatedly, ten times or more. This chain's CDR3 is CSVEGARKETQYF. The CDR3 coding sequence is TGCAGCGTTGAGGGGGCACGAAAAGAGACCCAGTACTTC. V gene TRBV29-1 combines with J gene TRBJ2-5; D is possibly TRBD1 (6 bases). CDR1 is SQVTM, CDR2 ANQGSEA, per germline. The V gene lost 3 bases and the J gene lost 3 bases, with 11 bases spanning the gap. There are 13 residues in the CDR3.

CDR3 amino acids: CASSIGGKQFF. The CDR3 nucleotides read TGTGCCAGTAGTATCGGGGGAAAGCAGTTCTTC. The chain recombines TRBV19 with TRBJ2-1, with D perhaps matching TRBD2 (6 bases). The CDR3 consists of 11 residues. V gave up 3 bases and J gave up 11 bases, with 8 bases separating them. The germline CDR1 and CDR2 sequences are LNHDA and SQIVND (reference sequence).

As regards this clonotype: This sequence may be a read error, since a much larger clone differs from it by one base. This chain joins TRBV7-9 and TRBJ2-7, with D uncertain. Per the germline V gene, CDR1 is SEHNR and CDR2 is FQNEAQ (reference sequence). Trimming left V 3 bases short and J 3 bases short, with 15 bases between. The CDR3 has 15 amino acids. CDR3 nucleotides: TGTGCCAGCAGCTTGGCCGTTTTGCGAGACTACGAGCAGTACTTC. Translation gives CASSLAVLRDYEQYF.

The chain employs TRBV7-2 and TRBJ2-2; 10 bases are shared with TRBD1. The CDR3 has 16 residues. The germline V gene encodes CDR1 SGHTA and CDR2 FQGNSA. J gave up 5 bases and V 1 base, and 4 bases lay outside the gene matches. The CDR3 reads CASSLGGQGVTGELFF. CDR3 bases: TGTGCCAGCAGCTTAGGCGGACAGGGGGTTACCGGGGAGCTGTTTTTT.

This clonotype occurred many times. The J gene is TRBJ1-5, the V gene TRBV20-1, with D tentatively TRBD1 (6 bases). From germline, CDR1 is DFQATT and CDR2 SNEGSKA (reference sequence). The ends were cut back, 5 bases at V and 0 bases at J, with 11 bases in the middle. The CDR3 runs 14 residues. Written as DNA, the CDR3 is TGCAGTGCTTTGGACAGCTATAGCAATCAGCCCCAGCATTTT. It codes for CSALDSYSNQPQHF.

CDR3 sequence: CAISEGTSHSDKVETQYF. The CDR3 DNA reads as TGTGCCATCAGTGAGGGGACTAGCCATTCCGACAAGGTGGAGACCCAGTACTTC. The chain carries TRBV10-3 and TRBJ2-5, with 9 bases fitting TRBD2. Per germline, CDR1 ENHRY and CDR2 SYGVKD. Losses at the gene ends were 2 bases for V and 5 bases for J; bases not matched to a gene: 15. This CDR3 contains 18 residues.

The J gene is TRBJ2-7, the V gene TRBV7-6; maybe TRBD1 (5 bases). This CDR3 spans 14 amino acids. Trimming removed 4 bases at V and 5 bases at J, with 15 bases between. The germline V gene has CDR1 SGHVS and CDR2 FNYEAQ. Here the CDR3 reads CASSSSGLVNEQYF. CDR3 coding DNA: TGTGCCAGCAGCTCATCAGGGTTGGTAAACGAGCAGTACTTC.

There are many counts of this clonotype. The chain carries TRBV5-4 and TRBJ2-2, with a tentative D call TRBD1 (5 bases). V dropped 4 bases and J dropped 6 bases, with 25 bases sitting between them. Germline V gene data show CDR1 as SGHNT and CDR2 as YYREEE (reference sequence). The CDR3 is made up of 18 amino acids. CDR3 sequence: CASSRGQRVRLGSGELFF. In nucleotides, the CDR3 is TGTGCCAGCAGCAGAGGACAACGTGTTAGACTCGGATCCGGGGAGCTGTTTTTT.

This rearrangement joins TRBV7-9 to TRBJ2-7; D gene unclear. Germline CDR1 SEHNR, CDR2 FQNEAQ (reference sequence). Trimming left V 6 bases short and J 5 bases short, with 14 bases between. The CDR3 has 13 residues. For the CDR3, the DNA is TGTGCCAGCAGTTTAAACATAGTCCACGAGCAGTACTTC. Translation gives CASSLNIVHEQYF.

The rearrangement uses TRBV30 and TRBJ1-5; D gene uncertain. Trimming left V 3 bases short and J 4 bases short, with 7 bases between. The CDR3 contains 12 residues. Germline V gene lookup returns CDR1 GTSNPN and CDR2 SVGIG (reference sequence). CDR3: CAWRVNNQPQHF. In DNA, the CDR3 is TGTGCCTGGAGGGTGAATAATCAGCCCCAGCATTTT.

This clonotype was observed many times. The CDR3 nucleotides read TGTGCCAGTAGTATGGGGGTTACCTCTGGGGCCAACGTCCTGACTTTC. Protein sequence: CASSMGVTSGANVLTF. The chain is built from TRBV19 and TRBJ2-6; D tentatively fits TRBD1 or TRBD2 (5 bases each). CDR1 is LNHDA and CDR2 is SQIVND in the germline V gene (reference sequence). This CDR3 is built from 16 residues. V dropped 3 bases and J dropped 0 bases, with 9 bases sitting between them.

On this clonotype: Relative to the germline gene, one junction end is altered; a read error may explain this. The chain couples TRBV7-2 to TRBJ2-5; D may match TRBD1 or TRBD2 (6 bases each). The J call may be faulty, since TRBJ2-1 better matches the DNA end. Germline CDR1 reads SGHTA; CDR2 reads FQGNSA. This CDR3 contains 14 residues. The chain's CDR3 is CATSATGGRDEQFF. The CDR3 DNA follows: TGTGCCACCAGCGCCACCGGGGGCCGGGATGAGCAGTTCTTC.

The chain carries TRBV10-3 and TRBJ2-7, with 10 nucleotides matching TRBD1. CDR1 is ENHRY, CDR2 SYGVKD, per germline. The ends lost 3 bases at V and 0 bases at J; junction bases unmatched: 11. CDR3 length: 18 residues. CDR3 nucleotides: TGTGCCATCAGTGACCCCGGGACAGGGGCACTGAGCTCCTACGAGCAGTACTTC. Its translation: CAISDPGTGALSSYEQYF.

The chain uses TRBV4-1 and TRBJ1-6, with no clear D. This CDR3 is 13 amino acids long. Deletions cut 2 bases from V and 9 bases from J, with 8 bases between. In germline, CDR1 is MGHRA, CDR2 YSYEKL. The chain's CDR3 is CASSQYKGSPLHF. In nucleotides, the CDR3 is TGCGCCAGCAGCCAATACAAGGGTTCACCCCTCCACTTT.

The V gene is TRBV9, the J gene TRBJ1-2, with TRBD1 as a possible D gene (5 bases). This CDR3 spans 13 amino acids. CDR1 is SGDLS and CDR2 is YYNGEE in the germline V gene. V was trimmed by 4 bases and J by 11 bases, leaving 18 bases between them. The CDR3 loop reads CASSFTSGAGYTF. In DNA, the CDR3 is TGTGCCAGCAGCTTCACTAGCGGGGCGGGATACACCTTC.

A remark on this clonotype: The germline gene is not matched at one end of the junction; a read error may be the cause. The chain combines TRBV2 with TRBJ1-1; 9 nucleotides line up with TRBD1. Germline V gene lookup returns CDR1 SNHLY and CDR2 FYNNEI. The CDR3 has 14 amino acids. CDR3 residues: CASSAGQGYTETFF. As DNA, the CDR3 is TGTGCCAGCAGTGCAGGACAGGGGTACACTGAAACTTTCTTT.

The chain couples TRBV3-1 to TRBJ2-2, with unresolved D. Germline V lookup: CDR1 LGHDT, CDR2 YNNKEL (reference sequence). Deletions cut 4 bases from V and 13 bases from J, with 4 bases between. The CDR3 has 9 residues. CDR3 region: CASSRGLFF. Here the CDR3 DNA reads TGTGCCAGCAGCCGGGGGCTGTTTTTT.

Notes on this clonotype: As the CDR3 is not closed by the conserved phenylalanine or tryptophan, this likely results from a read error. This rearrangement joins TRBV7-2 to TRBJ1-1, with TRBD1 matching over 11 bases. Germline trimming cut 6 bases from V and 6 bases from J; bases unmatched to any gene: 6. The germline CDR1 and CDR2 sequences are SGHTA and FQGNSA. CDR3 length: 14 amino acids. Here the CDR3 reads CASRSRTGGPEAFL. CDR3 nucleotide sequence: TGTGCCAGCAGGTCCAGGACAGGGGGCCCTGAAGCTTTCCTT.

This clonotype came up many times. The chain recombines TRBV20-1 with TRBJ1-1; D gene uncertain. Germline CDR1 reads DFQATT; CDR2 reads SNEGSKA (reference sequence). This CDR3 region has 13 residues. V lost 2 bases and J 1 base, leaving 8 bases between the germline ends. For the CDR3, the DNA is TGCAGTGCTAGAACCACTACGAACACTGAAGCTTTCTTT. Protein: CSARTTTNTEAFF.

V and J are TRBV12-3 or TRBV12-4 and TRBJ1-1; D possibly corresponds to TRBD1 (5 bases). The V end lost 10 bases, the J end lost 2 bases, and 17 bases lay between the germline ends. This CDR3 contains 14 residues. CDR3 region: CATNRDHLNTEAFF. The CDR3, as DNA: TGTGCCACGAACCGGGACCACCTAAACACTGAAGCTTTCTTT.

This clonotype showed up many times. The chain has TRBV2 and TRBJ1-1, with D possibly TRBD1 on 5 matching bases. The CDR3 contains 12 residues. The germline V and J ends were trimmed by 0 bases and 8 bases, with 7 bases remaining between them. Germline V gives CDR1 SNHLY, CDR2 FYNNEI. CDR3 DNA sequence: TGTGCCAGCAGTGAAGCCAGGGCGGAAGCTTTCTTT. It specifies CASSEARAEAFF.

CDR3 protein: CSARDRRFGNQPQYF. The DNA for the CDR3 is TGCAGTGCTAGAGATCGACGGTTTGGTAATCAGCCCCAGTACTTC. The rearrangement joins TRBV20-1 to TRBJ2-5, with D uncertain. From germline, CDR1 is DFQATT and CDR2 SNEGSKA (reference sequence). The CDR3 is 15 amino acids. V was clipped by 0 bases and J by 9 bases, with 20 bases between them.

This chain uses TRBV20-1 with TRBJ1-2; no clear D gene. This CDR3 contains 13 residues. Between the trimmed V and J ends, which lost 3 bases and 8 bases, there was a span of 16 bases. The germline gives CDR1 DFQATT, CDR2 SNEGSKA (reference sequence). CDR3 sequence (DNA): TGCAGTGCTAGGCGGGAGGAAGGATTGGGCTACACCTTC. This codes for CSARREEGLGYTF.

This clonotype was seen at least ten times. The chain links TRBV12-3 or TRBV12-4 to TRBJ1-2, with D possibly TRBD1 on 6 matching bases. Trimming removed 3 bases at V and 7 bases at J, with 12 bases between. The CDR3 totals 13 residues. This CDR3 reads CASSFAGARGYTF. DNA of the CDR3: TGTGCCAGCAGTTTTGCGGGGGCCCGTGGCTACACCTTC.

This clonotype was counted once. The chain has TRBV28 and TRBJ2-7; D is uncertain. Trimming stripped 3 bases from V and 0 bases from J, with 15 bases between. In germline, CDR1 is MDHEN, CDR2 SYDVKM. The CDR3 covers 16 residues. The CDR3 protein is CASSFTSSPHSYEQYF. Here the CDR3 DNA reads TGTGCCAGCAGTTTCACTTCTTCCCCCCACTCCTACGAGCAGTACTTC.

V usage is TRBV20-1 and J usage is TRBJ2-3; the D gene is possibly TRBD2 (5 bases). V was pared by 2 bases and J by 4 bases, with 16 bases between. Germline V CDR1 and CDR2: DFQATT, SNEGSKA (reference sequence). CDR3 length: 15 residues. The CDR3 nucleotides are TGCAGTGCTAGAATCTGGAGCGGCGGTCCAGATACGCAGTATTTT. Translating it yields CSARIWSGGPDTQYF.